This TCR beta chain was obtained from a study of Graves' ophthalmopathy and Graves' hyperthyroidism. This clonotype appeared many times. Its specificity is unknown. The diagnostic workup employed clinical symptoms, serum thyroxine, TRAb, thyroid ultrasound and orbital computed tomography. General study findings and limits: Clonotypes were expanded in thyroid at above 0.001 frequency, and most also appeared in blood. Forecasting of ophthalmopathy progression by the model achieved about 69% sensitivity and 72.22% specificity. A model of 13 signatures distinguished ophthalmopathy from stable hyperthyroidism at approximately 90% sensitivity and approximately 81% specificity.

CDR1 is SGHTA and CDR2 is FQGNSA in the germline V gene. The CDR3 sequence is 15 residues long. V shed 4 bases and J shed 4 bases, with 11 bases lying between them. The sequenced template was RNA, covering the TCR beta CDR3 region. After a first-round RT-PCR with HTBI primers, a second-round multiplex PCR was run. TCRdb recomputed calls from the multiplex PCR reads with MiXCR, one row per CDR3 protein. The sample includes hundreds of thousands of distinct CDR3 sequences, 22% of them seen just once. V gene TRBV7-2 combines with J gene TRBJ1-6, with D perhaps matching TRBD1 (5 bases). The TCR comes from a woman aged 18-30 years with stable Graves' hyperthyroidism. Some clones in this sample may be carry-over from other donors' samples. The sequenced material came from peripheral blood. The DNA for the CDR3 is TGTGCCAGCAGCTACCGGGACGGTTATAATTCACCCCTCCACTTT. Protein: CASSYRDGYNSPLHF.